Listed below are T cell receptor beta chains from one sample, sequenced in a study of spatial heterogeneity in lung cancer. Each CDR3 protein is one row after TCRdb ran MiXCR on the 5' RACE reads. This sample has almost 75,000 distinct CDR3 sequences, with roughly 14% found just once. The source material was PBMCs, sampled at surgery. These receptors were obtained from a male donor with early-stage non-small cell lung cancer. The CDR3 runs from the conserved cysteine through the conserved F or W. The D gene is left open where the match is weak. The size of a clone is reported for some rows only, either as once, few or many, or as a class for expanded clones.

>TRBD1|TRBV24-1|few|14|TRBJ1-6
CAAGGQGDNSPLHF
TGTGCCGCCGGTGGACAGGGGGATAATTCACCCCTCCACTTT
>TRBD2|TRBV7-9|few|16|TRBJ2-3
CASSWGLAASTDTQYF
TGTGCCAGCAGCTGGGGACTAGCGGCTAGCACAGATACGCAGTATTTT
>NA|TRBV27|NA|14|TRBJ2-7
CASSKTAQTYEQYF
TGTGCCAGCAGTAAGACAGCTCAAACCTACGAGCAGTACTTC
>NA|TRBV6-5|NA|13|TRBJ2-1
CASSEDSYNEQFF
TGTGCCAGCAGTGAGGACAGTTACAATGAGCAGTTCTTC
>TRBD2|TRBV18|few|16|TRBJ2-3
CASSPSLAGGTDTQYF
TGTGCCAGCTCACCATCACTAGCGGGAGGCACAGATACGCAGTATTTT
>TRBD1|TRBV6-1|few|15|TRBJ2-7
CASSESGTGPYEQYF
TGTGCCAGCAGTGAATCGGGGACAGGTCCGTACGAGCAGTACTTC
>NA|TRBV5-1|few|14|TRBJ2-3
CASSLAGYTDTQYF
TGCGCCAGCAGCTTAGCAGGGTACACAGATACGCAGTATTTT
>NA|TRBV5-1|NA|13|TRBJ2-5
CASSHRQQETQYF
TGCGCCAGCAGCCACAGACAGCAAGAGACCCAGTACTTC
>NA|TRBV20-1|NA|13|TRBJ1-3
CSARGPEVDTIYF
TGCAGTGCCCGCGGACCCGAGGTAGACACCATATATTTT
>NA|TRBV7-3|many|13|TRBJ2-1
CASSLGRNNEQFF
TGTGCCAGCAGCTTAGGCAGGAACAATGAGCAGTTCTTC
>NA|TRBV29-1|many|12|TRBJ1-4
CSALGANEKLFF
TGCAGCGCCTTGGGAGCTAATGAAAAACTGTTTTTT
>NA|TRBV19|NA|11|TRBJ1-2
CASRRAARYTF
TGTGCCAGTAGGCGAGCAGCCCGCTACACCTTC
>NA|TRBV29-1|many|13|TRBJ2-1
CSAPVADYNEQFF
TGCAGCGCCCCAGTCGCGGACTACAATGAGCAGTTCTTC
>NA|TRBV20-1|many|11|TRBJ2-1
CSASGYNEQFF
TGCAGTGCTAGTGGTTACAATGAGCAGTTCTTC
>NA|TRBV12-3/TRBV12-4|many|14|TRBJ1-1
CASSSGQINTEAFF
TGTGCCAGCAGTTCAGGACAGATTAACACTGAAGCTTTCTTT
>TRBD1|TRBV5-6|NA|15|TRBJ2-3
CASSQGATSADTQYF
TGTGCCAGCAGCCAGGGGGCGACGTCCGCAGATACGCAGTATTTT
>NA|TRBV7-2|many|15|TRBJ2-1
CASSLPGGTYNEQFF
TGTGCCAGCAGCTTACCAGGGGGGACCTACAATGAGCAGTTCTTC
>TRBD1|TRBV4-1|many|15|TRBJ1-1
CASSPGGGRNTEAFF
TGCGCCAGCAGCCCAGGGGGAGGCAGGAACACTGAAGCTTTCTTT
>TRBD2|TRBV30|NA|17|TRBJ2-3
CAWSRRLAGVGTDTQYF
TGTGCCTGGAGTAGGAGACTAGCGGGAGTAGGCACAGATACGCAGTATTTT
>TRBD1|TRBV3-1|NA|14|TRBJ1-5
CASSQGQGFQPQHF
TGTGCCAGCAGCCAAGGACAGGGTTTTCAGCCCCAGCATTTT
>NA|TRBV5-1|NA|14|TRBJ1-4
CASSFNGAQEKLFF
TGCGCCAGCAGTTTCAACGGGGCTCAGGAAAAACTGTTTTTT
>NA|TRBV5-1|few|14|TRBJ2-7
CASHAGTGRHEQYF
TGCGCCAGTCACGCCGGGACCGGGCGACACGAGCAGTACTTC
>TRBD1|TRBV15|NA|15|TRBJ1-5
CATSRRTGGDQPQHF
TGTGCCACCAGCAGGAGGACAGGGGGGGATCAGCCCCAGCATTTT
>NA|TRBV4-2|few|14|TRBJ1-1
CASSQEHRWDLAFF
TGTGCCAGCAGCCAAGAGCACAGGTGGGACTTAGCTTTCTTT
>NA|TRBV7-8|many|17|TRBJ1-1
CASTKSPTGIMNTEAFF
TGTGCCAGCACCAAATCTCCCACTGGTATTATGAACACTGAAGCTTTCTTT
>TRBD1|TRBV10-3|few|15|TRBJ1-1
CAIRGDSTLNTEAFF
TGTGCCATCAGGGGGGACAGCACTTTGAACACTGAAGCTTTCTTT
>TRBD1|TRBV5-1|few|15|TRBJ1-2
CASSLTGTGAGGYTF
TGCGCCAGCAGCTTAACCGGGACAGGGGCAGGTGGCTACACCTTC
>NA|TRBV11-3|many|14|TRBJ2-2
CASSSSGVPGELFF
TGTGCCAGCAGCTCGTCTGGAGTCCCCGGGGAGCTGTTTTTT
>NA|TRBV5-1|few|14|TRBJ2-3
CASGGTASTDTQYF
TGCGCCAGCGGCGGGACAGCTAGCACAGATACGCAGTATTTT
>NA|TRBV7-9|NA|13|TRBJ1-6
CASSSQDQSPLHF
TGTGCCAGCAGCTCACAGGACCAATCACCCCTCCACTTT
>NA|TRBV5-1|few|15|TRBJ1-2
CASSLGGGKSDGYTF
TGCGCCAGCAGCTTGGGCGGCGGCAAATCGGATGGCTACACCTTC
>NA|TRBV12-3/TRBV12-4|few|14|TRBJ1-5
CASRGDRIDQPQHF
TGTGCCAGCAGAGGCGACAGGATCGATCAGCCCCAGCATTTT
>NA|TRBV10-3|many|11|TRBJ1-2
CATGENYGYTF
TGTGCCACCGGGGAGAACTATGGCTACACCTTC
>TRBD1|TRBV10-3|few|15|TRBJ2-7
CAISAPGQGSYEQYF
TGTGCCATCAGTGCGCCGGGACAGGGATCCTACGAGCAGTACTTC
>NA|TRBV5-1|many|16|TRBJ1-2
CASSLISQAAGAGYTF
TGCGCCAGCAGCTTGATAAGCCAGGCGGCAGGGGCTGGCTACACCTTC
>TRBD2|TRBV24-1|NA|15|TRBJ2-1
CATSDRSSGSREQFF
TGTGCCACCAGTGACCGTTCTAGCGGGAGCCGGGAGCAGTTCTTC
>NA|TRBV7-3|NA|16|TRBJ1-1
CASAKEGARAYTEAFF
TGTGCCAGCGCCAAGGAAGGGGCGCGGGCGTACACTGAAGCTTTCTTT
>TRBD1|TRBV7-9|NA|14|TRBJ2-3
CASSTRGHTDTQYF
TGTGCCAGCAGCACGAGGGGGCACACAGATACGCAGTATTTT
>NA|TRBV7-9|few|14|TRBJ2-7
CASTLGSGLGEQYF
TGTGCCAGCACTTTAGGCTCAGGATTGGGTGAGCAGTACTTC
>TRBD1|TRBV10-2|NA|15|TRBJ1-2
CASSEFGQGLYGYTF
TGCGCCAGCAGTGAGTTCGGACAGGGGTTGTATGGCTACACCTTC
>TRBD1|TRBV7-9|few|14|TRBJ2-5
CASSFDRGQETQYF
TGTGCCAGCAGCTTTGACAGGGGCCAAGAGACCCAGTACTTC
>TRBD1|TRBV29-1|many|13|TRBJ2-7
CSVRDGTAYEQYF
TGCAGCGTCCGGGACGGGACAGCCTACGAGCAGTACTTC
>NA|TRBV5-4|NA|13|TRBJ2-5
CASSLGYQETQYF
TGTGCCAGCAGCTTGGGGTACCAAGAGACCCAGTACTTC
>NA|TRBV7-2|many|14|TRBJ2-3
CASSSSVGEDTQYF
TGTGCCAGCAGCTCTTCGGTCGGGGAAGATACGCAGTATTTT
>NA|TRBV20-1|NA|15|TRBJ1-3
CSASEDAYSGNTIYF
TGCAGTGCTAGCGAAGACGCCTACTCTGGAAACACCATATATTTT
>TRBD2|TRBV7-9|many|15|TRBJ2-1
CASSLTSGRASEQFF
TGTGCCAGCAGCTTAACTAGCGGGAGGGCCAGCGAGCAGTTCTTC
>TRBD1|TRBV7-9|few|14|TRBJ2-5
CASTSTGTSETQYF
TGTGCCAGCACCTCGACAGGGACCAGCGAGACCCAGTACTTC
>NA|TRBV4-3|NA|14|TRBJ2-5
CASSQEASQETQYF
TGCGCCAGCAGCCAAGAAGCCAGCCAAGAGACCCAGTACTTC
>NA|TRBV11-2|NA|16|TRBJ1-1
CASSLAWAGRNTEAFF
TGTGCCAGCAGCTTAGCTTGGGCAGGGCGGAACACTGAAGCTTTCTTT
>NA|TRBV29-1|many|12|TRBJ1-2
CSVEGRVYGYTF
TGCAGCGTTGAGGGCAGAGTCTATGGCTACACCTTC
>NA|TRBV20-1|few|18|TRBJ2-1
CSASYLVRSNLVDNEQFF
TGCAGTGCTAGTTACTTAGTCCGGTCCAACCTCGTGGACAATGAGCAGTTCTTC
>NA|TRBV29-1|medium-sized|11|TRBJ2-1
CSVEGGSEQFF
TGCAGCGTTGAAGGGGGGAGTGAGCAGTTCTTC
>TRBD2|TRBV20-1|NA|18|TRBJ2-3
CSARFSLGAGGSTDTQYF
TGCAGTGCTAGATTTTCGCTTGGCGCGGGAGGGAGCACAGATACGCAGTATTTT
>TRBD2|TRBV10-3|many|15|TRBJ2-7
CAISETSGRSNEQYF
TGTGCCATCAGTGAGACTAGCGGGAGGTCCAACGAGCAGTACTTC
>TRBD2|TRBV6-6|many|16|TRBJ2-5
CASSTGTSVRGETQYF
TGTGCCAGCAGCACCGGGACTAGCGTCCGAGGAGAGACCCAGTACTTC